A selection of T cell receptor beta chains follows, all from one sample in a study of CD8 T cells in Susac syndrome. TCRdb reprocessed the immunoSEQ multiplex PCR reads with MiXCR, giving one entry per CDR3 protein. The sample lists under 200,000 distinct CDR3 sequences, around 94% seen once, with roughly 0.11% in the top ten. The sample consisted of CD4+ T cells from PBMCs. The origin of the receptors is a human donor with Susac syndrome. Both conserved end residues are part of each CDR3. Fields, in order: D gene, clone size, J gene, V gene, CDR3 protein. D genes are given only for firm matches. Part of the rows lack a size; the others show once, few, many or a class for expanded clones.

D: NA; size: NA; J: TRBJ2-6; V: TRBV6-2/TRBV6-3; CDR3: CASSPREGISGANVLTF
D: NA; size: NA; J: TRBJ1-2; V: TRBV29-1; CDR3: CSVEGYRPYGYTF
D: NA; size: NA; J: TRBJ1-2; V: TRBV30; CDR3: CAWRAGLRGPYGYTF
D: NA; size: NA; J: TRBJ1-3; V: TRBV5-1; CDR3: CASSLAGQDGNTIYF
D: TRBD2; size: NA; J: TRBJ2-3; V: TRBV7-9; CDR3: CASSSARGGPTDTQYF
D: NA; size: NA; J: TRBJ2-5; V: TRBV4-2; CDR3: CASSQDRTSEETQYF
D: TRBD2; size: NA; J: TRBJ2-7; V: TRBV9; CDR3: CASSVNPSGWSYEQYF
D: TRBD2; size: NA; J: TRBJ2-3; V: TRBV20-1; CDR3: CSARGTSPHNTDTQYF
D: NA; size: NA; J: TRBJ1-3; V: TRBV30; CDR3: CAWHAQSSGNTIYF
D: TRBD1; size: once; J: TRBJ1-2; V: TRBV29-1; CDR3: CSERTGIIDF
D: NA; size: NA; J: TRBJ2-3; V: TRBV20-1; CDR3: CSARVPHPPRTDTQYF
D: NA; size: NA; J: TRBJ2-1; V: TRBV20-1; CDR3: CSASDSQKNNEQFF
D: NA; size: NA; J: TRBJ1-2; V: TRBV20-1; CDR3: CSARDRGWGIHGYTF